This note documents a single T cell receptor (beta chain) sequence. One end of the junction does not line up with germline, which may come from a read error. Amplified TCR beta CDR3 regions derived from RNA transcripts. A first-round RT-PCR of the TCR CDR3 used the HTBI primer set. Each CDR3 protein is one row after TCRdb ran MiXCR on the multiplex PCR reads. The data contain hundreds of thousands of distinct CDR3 sequences, about 20% of them singletons. These data belong to a study of T cells in Graves' hyperthyroidism and ophthalmopathy. Germline CDR1 and CDR2: SGHRS and YFSETQ. CDR3 length: 16 residues.

The chain has TRBV5-1 and TRBJ1-1; D might be TRBD1 (6 bases). The sample consisted of blood. The sequence derives from a man in his forties with Graves' ophthalmopathy. CDR3 DNA: TGCGCCAGCAGCTTGTCCCCTACAGGGTTGAACACTGAAGCTCTCTTT. It codes for CASSLSPTGLNTEALF.